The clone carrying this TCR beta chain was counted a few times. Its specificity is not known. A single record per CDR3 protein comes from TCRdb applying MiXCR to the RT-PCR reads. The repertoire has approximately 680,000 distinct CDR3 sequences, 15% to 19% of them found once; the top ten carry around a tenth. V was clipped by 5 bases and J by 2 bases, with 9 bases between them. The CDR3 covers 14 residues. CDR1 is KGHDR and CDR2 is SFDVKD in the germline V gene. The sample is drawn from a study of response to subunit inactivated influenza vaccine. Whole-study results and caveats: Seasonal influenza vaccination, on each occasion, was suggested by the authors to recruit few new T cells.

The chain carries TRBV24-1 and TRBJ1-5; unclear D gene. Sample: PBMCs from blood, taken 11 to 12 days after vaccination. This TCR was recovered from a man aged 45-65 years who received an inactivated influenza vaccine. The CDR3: CATSAGSGNQPQHF. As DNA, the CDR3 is TGTGCCACCAGTGCAGGATCTGGCAATCAGCCCCAGCATTTT.